The 5 T cell receptor beta chains below were found in one sample sequenced in a study of technical replicates of blood from several donors. The repertoire was sequenced with immunoSEQ multiplex PCR; TCRdb's copy has only in-frame clones and lacks some. The table has approximately 70,000 clones, 95% to 96% seen once. The sample was T cells isolated from PBMCs. These receptors were taken from a human donor in good health.

CDR3 nucleotides: TGTGCCAGCTCACCACCGGGGACAGACTATGGCTACACCTTC. As protein: CASSPPGTDYGYTF. The chain has TRBV18 and TRBJ1-2; the match to TRBD1 covers 7 bases. Per the germline V gene, CDR1 is KGHSH and CDR2 is LQKENI. V lost 0 bases and J lost 3; bases outside the gene matches: 1. There are 14 residues in the CDR3.

The chain recombines TRBV10-3 with TRBJ1-4, with TRBD1 matching over 9 bases. CDR3 length equals 13 residues. V dropped 6 bases and J dropped 8; count of bases not matched to a gene: 4. Germline CDR1 is ENHRY and CDR2 is SYGVKD. CDR3 protein: CAISRDRVEKLFF. As DNA, the CDR3 is TGTGCCATCAGCCGGGACAGGGTCGAAAAACTGTTTTTT.

The gene calls are TRBV5-1 and TRBJ1-1; D gene uncertain. The CDR3 totals 15 residues. Germline V lookup: CDR1 SGHRS, CDR2 YFSETQ. Trimming took 0 bases from V and 0 from J, leaving 9 bases between them. The CDR3 nucleotides are TGCGCCAGCAGCTTGGCGCGGGGAGTGAACACTGAAGCTTTCTTT. The encoded protein is CASSLARGVNTEAFF.

V is TRBV5-1 and J is TRBJ2-2; D is possibly TRBD2 (6 bases). V gave up 5 bases and J gave up 8 bases, with 16 bases separating them. The CDR3 is made up of 14 amino acids. Per the germline V gene, CDR1 is SGHRS and CDR2 is YFSETQ. The CDR3, as DNA: TGCGCCAGCAGAGCGGGCCTGAGGAGAGGGGAGCTGTTTTTT. It encodes CASRAGLRRGELFF. The full variable domain, rest sourced from reference TRBV5-1 and TRBJ2-2, is KAGVTQTPRYLIKTRGQQVTLSCSPISGHRSVSWYQQTPGQGLQFLFEYFSETQRNKGNFPGRFSGRQFSNSRSEMNVSTLELGDSALYLCASRAGLRRGELFFGEGSRLTVL.

V is TRBV7-2 and J is TRBJ2-3, with 11 bases matching TRBD2. The CDR3 has 16 amino acids. V trimming: 1 base; J trimming: 3 bases; junction bases outside the gene matches: 3. Germline V CDR1 and CDR2: SGHTA, FQGNSA. CDR3 in amino acids: CASSLVAGGITDTQYF. CDR3 bases: TGTGCCAGCAGCTTAGTAGCGGGAGGGATTACAGATACGCAGTATTTT.